Below are 21 T cell receptor beta chains sequenced from a single sample in a study of shared clonotypes between healthy human individuals (dated by TCRdb to 2019 to 2021). Receptor libraries were prepared by the immunoSEQ multiplex PCR assay. Entries here come from immuneACCESS through TCRdb and include only in-frame sequences with V and J called. Some clones fail to appear in such tables; in the studies checked, an unresolved V gene covers under half of the shortfall, and the cause of the remainder is unknown. The sample includes 200,000 to 250,000 clones, with about 65% observed a single time. The ten top clones hold 11% of the sample. Sequenced input: memory CD4+ T cells sorted from blood. Taken with the paper, the label for cell subset or site translates to: CD45RA-negative fraction. The source of these receptors is a man aged 25-45 years in good health.

This clone has a handful of counts. Different DNA sequences within this sample yield the same CDR3. V usage is TRBV5-1 and J usage is TRBJ2-5; no reliable D call. The length of the CDR3 is 13 residues. Trimming took off 3 bases at V and 4 bases at J, with 10 bases between the two ends. Per germline, CDR1 SGHRS and CDR2 YFSETQ. The CDR3 reads CASSSTSGETQYF. Here the CDR3 DNA reads TGCGCCAGCAGCTCCACCTCTGGAGAGACCCAGTACTTC.

This clone was counted only a few times. V and J are TRBV11-3 and TRBJ2-7; D might be TRBD2 (6 bases). Germline CDR1 and CDR2: SGHNT and YENEEA. V lost 5 bases to trimming and J lost 12 bases, with 17 bases between them. CDR3 size: 12 residues. The CDR3 region has the DNA TGTGCCAGCAGCCCCGGGGGAGTCTCGGGGTACTTC. Translating gives CASSPGGVSGYF.

In its sample, this clone was seen many times. The rearrangement uses TRBV19 and TRBJ2-1; D is possibly TRBD2 (6 bases). The CDR3 totals 17 residues. Trimming removed 3 bases at V and 0 bases at J, with 15 bases between. The germline CDR1 and CDR2 sequences are LNHDA and SQIVND (reference sequence). CDR3 protein: CASSMIFAGSSYNEQFF. The DNA of the CDR3 is TGTGCCAGTAGTATGATTTTTGCGGGGAGCTCCTACAATGAGCAGTTCTTC.

The V call is TRBV5-1, the J call TRBJ2-3; D possibly corresponds to TRBD1 (6 bases). The CDR3 totals 15 residues. Trimming left V 0 bases short and J 4 bases short, with 12 bases between. Germline V gene data show CDR1 as SGHRS and CDR2 as YFSETQ. The CDR3 nucleotides read TGCGCCAGCAGCTTGGGACACAGGGCCGCAGATACGCAGTATTTT. Translated: CASSLGHRAADTQYF.

The DNA for the CDR3 is TGTGCCAGCAGCCCCGGTGGGCGGAAGAACACCGGGGAGCTGTTTTTT. It specifies CASSPGGRKNTGELFF. The gene calls are TRBV5-4 and TRBJ2-2; no clear D gene. This CDR3 region has 16 residues. Germline CDR1 and CDR2: SGHNT and YYREEE (reference sequence). V was pared by 4 bases and J by 1 base, with 14 bases between.

This clone has only a few counts. This chain uses TRBV7-2 with TRBJ1-2, with D hard to call. Germline CDR1 is SGHTA and CDR2 is FQGNSA. The CDR3 spans 11 residues. V shed 5 bases and J shed 8 bases, with 9 bases lying between them. Here the CDR3 reads CASSPRIGYTF. The CDR3 DNA follows: TGTGCCAGCAGCCCCCGGATCGGCTACACCTTC.

In its sample, this clone was seen many times. The V and J genes are TRBV28 and TRBJ2-3, with 10 bases matching TRBD2. The trim removed 2 bases at V and 2 bases at J, leaving 4 bases unmatched. Germline V gene lookup returns CDR1 MDHEN and CDR2 SYDVKM. The CDR3 has 16 amino acids. CDR3 region: CASSLTTSGITDTQYF. Written as DNA, the CDR3 is TGTGCCAGCAGTTTAACAACTAGCGGGATCACAGATACGCAGTATTTT.

The genes are TRBV10-1 and TRBJ2-1; 8 bases fit TRBD1. This CDR3 region has 15 residues. Trimming at V came to 4 bases and at J to 3 bases, leaving 5 bases not matched to a gene. The germline V gene has CDR1 WNHNN and CDR2 SYGVQD (reference sequence). This chain's CDR3 is CASSGTGTGYNEQFF. The CDR3 region has the DNA TGCGCCAGCAGTGGCACCGGGACAGGCTACAATGAGCAGTTCTTC.

Details on this clone: The sample has other DNA sequences that encode this CDR3 too. The V gene is TRBV9, the J gene TRBJ2-2; D not certain. The CDR3 loop spans 13 amino acids. Trimming stripped 0 bases from V and 4 bases from J, with 4 bases between. The V gene's germline CDR1 is SGDLS and CDR2 YYNGEE. The CDR3 loop reads CASSVGTTGELFF. As DNA, the CDR3 is TGTGCCAGCAGCGTAGGTACCACCGGGGAGCTGTTTTTT.

In its sample, this clone was seen a few times. The gene calls are TRBV19 and TRBJ2-7; 8 positions match TRBD1. The trim removed 3 bases at V and 0 bases at J, leaving 4 bases unmatched. Germline-derived CDR1 and CDR2 are LNHDA and SQIVND (reference sequence). The CDR3 extends over 15 amino acids. The CDR3 DNA is TGTGCCAGTAGTATTGGGACAGGTGTCTCCTACGAGCAGTACTTC. Protein sequence: CASSIGTGVSYEQYF. Full variable domain (remainder filled in from reference TRBV19 and TRBJ2-7): DGGITQSPKYLFRKEGQNVTLSCEQNLNHDAMYWYRQDPGQGLRLIYYSQIVNDFQKGDIAEGYSVSREKKESFPLTVTSAQKNPTAFYLCASSIGTGVSYEQYFGPGTRLTVT.

CDR3 in amino acids: CAIRPGLAGEGSYNEQFF. The CDR3 DNA sequence: TGTGCCATTCGGCCTGGGCTAGCGGGAGAGGGCTCCTACAATGAGCAGTTCTTC. The chain uses TRBV10-3 and TRBJ2-1; 10 bases match TRBD2. Trimming at V came to 9 bases and at J to 0 bases, leaving 14 bases not matched to a gene. The germline gives CDR1 ENHRY, CDR2 SYGVKD. The CDR3 runs to 18 residues.

The CDR3 protein is CASSFNQEETQYF. The CDR3, as DNA: TGTGCCAGCAGTTTTAACCAGGAAGAGACCCAGTACTTC. The chain uses TRBV28 and TRBJ2-5; D gene unclear. The CDR3 contains 13 residues. Germline lookup yields CDR1 MDHEN and CDR2 SYDVKM. Trimming removed 3 bases from V and 3 bases from J, with 8 bases in between.

The chain has TRBV18 and TRBJ1-4, with TRBD1 as a possible D gene (5 bases). Germline CDR1 is KGHSH and CDR2 is LQKENI. This CDR3 spans 13 amino acids. The V gene lost 3 bases and the J gene lost 8 bases, with 10 bases spanning the gap. As DNA, the CDR3 is TGTGCCAGCTCACCCCAGGGTAGCGAAAAACTGTTTTTT. Translated, it gives CASSPQGSEKLFF.

The chain combines TRBV5-6 with TRBJ2-5, with 8 nucleotides matching TRBD2. CDR1 is SGHDT and CDR2 is YYEEEE in the germline V gene. The CDR3 is 16 residues long. The ends lost 2 bases at V and 2 bases at J; junction bases unmatched: 8. CDR3 DNA: TGTGCCAGCAGCTTTTCCGGGACTAGGTCGCAAGAGACCCAGTACTTC. This translates into CASSFSGTRSQETQYF.

V is TRBV5-1 and J is TRBJ2-2; D may match TRBD1 or TRBD2 (5 bases each). Germline-derived CDR1 and CDR2 are SGHRS and YFSETQ. The CDR3 sequence is 17 residues long. V shed 4 bases and J shed 4 bases, with 20 bases lying between them. CDR3 sequence: CASSPRLVGAGTGELFF. CDR3 DNA: TGCGCCAGCAGCCCCCGACTCGTCGGGGCCGGCACCGGGGAGCTGTTTTTT.

V gene TRBV7-9 combines with J gene TRBJ1-3; a possible D gene is TRBD1 (6 bases). CDR1 is SEHNR, CDR2 FQNEAQ, per germline (reference sequence). The CDR3 covers 14 residues. Trimming cost V 11 bases and J 1 base, with 15 bases left between them. CDR3: CAGLQQGSGNTIYF. The CDR3 nucleotides read TGTGCCGGGTTACAACAGGGTTCTGGAAACACCATATATTTT.

This chain's CDR3 is CASSSEDTNEQFF. The CDR3 bases are TGTGCCAGCAGCTCTGAGGACACCAATGAGCAGTTCTTC. The gene calls are TRBV7-3 and TRBJ2-1, with TRBD1 as a possible D gene (5 bases). Germline CDR1 SGHTA, CDR2 FQGTGA. This CDR3 contains 13 residues. Trimming took off 4 bases at V and 6 bases at J, with 10 bases between the two ends.

V gene TRBV10-3 combines with J gene TRBJ2-4, with TRBD2 matching 7 bases. Trimming took 3 bases from V and 4 from J; bases not matched to a gene: 6. The CDR3 is 15 amino acids. CDR1 and CDR2 (germline): ENHRY, SYGVKD. Here the CDR3 reads CAISERLADKNIQYF. CDR3 in DNA: TGTGCCATCAGTGAACGTCTAGCGGATAAAAACATTCAGTACTTC.

This chain joins TRBV4-2 and TRBJ2-5, with 10 bases lining up with TRBD1. Per germline, CDR1 LGHNA and CDR2 YNFKEQ. The CDR3 spans 14 residues. J gave up 5 bases and V 4 bases, and 4 bases lay outside the gene matches. The CDR3 loop is CASSPGTGDETQYF. Written as DNA, the CDR3 is TGTGCCAGCAGCCCAGGGACAGGGGACGAGACCCAGTACTTC.

The table lists this clone with many counts. The CDR3 loop reads CAWSVGEPGRETQYF. For the CDR3, the DNA is TGTGCCTGGAGTGTAGGAGAACCGGGGCGGGAGACCCAGTACTTC. The J gene is TRBJ2-5, the V gene TRBV30, with D perhaps TRBD1 or TRBD2 (5 bases each). The germline V gene has CDR1 GTSNPN and CDR2 SVGIG (reference sequence). Trimming removed 0 bases from V and 5 bases from J, with 16 bases in between. The CDR3 has 15 amino acids.

This chain links TRBV28 with TRBJ1-3; D gene unclear. Germline CDR1 and CDR2: MDHEN and SYDVKM. V shed 4 bases and J shed 4 bases, with 11 bases lying between them. This CDR3 comprises 14 residues. CDR3 sequence reads: CASSSTSSGNTIYF. CDR3 nucleotides: TGTGCCAGCAGTTCAACCAGTTCGGGAAACACCATATATTTT.